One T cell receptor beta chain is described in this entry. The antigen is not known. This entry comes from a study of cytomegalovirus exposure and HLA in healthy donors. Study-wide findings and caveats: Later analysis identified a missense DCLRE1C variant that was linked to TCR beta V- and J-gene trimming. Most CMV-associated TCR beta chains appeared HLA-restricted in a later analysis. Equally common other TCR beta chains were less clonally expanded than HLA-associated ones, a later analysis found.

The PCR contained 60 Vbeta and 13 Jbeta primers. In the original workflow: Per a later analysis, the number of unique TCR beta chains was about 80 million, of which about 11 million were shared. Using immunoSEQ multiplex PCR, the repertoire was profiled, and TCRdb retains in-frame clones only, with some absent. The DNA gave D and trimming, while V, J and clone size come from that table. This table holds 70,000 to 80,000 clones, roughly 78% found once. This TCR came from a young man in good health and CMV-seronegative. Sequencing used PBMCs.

As DNA, the CDR3 is TGTGCCAGTAGTATGAGGATGCCTGACTATGGCTACACCTTC. The encoded protein is CASSMRMPDYGYTF. The V call is TRBV19, the J call TRBJ1-2; D unclear. Per the germline V gene, CDR1 is LNHDA and CDR2 is SQIVND (reference sequence). Trimming removed 3 bases from V and 3 bases from J, with 11 bases in between. This CDR3 has 14 amino acids.